The 16 T cell receptor beta chains below all came from one sample that was sequenced in a study of blood T cell repertoires in COVID-19. Sequencing used immunoSEQ multiplex PCR; TCRdb keeps in-frame clones, though not all of them. The table has 300,000 to 400,000 clones, around nine tenths seen once; the top ten hold more than 3%. The specimen sequenced was peripheral blood. These receptors were taken from a young woman who had recovered from COVID-19.

V and J are TRBV30 and TRBJ2-3, with D possibly being TRBD2 (6 bases). This CDR3 is 13 amino acids long. The germline V gene encodes CDR1 GTSNPN and CDR2 SVGIG (reference sequence). The V end lost 2 bases, the J end lost 0 bases, and 6 bases lay between the germline ends. DNA of the CDR3: TGTGCCTGGAGTCGGGGGAGCACAGATACGCAGTATTTT. It yields the protein CAWSRGSTDTQYF.

This clone was recorded only once. The V and J genes are TRBV6-5 and TRBJ1-5, with TRBD1 as a possible D gene (5 bases). The CDR3 extends over 12 amino acids. Germline CDR1 is MNHEY and CDR2 is SVGAGI. The CDR3 is CVSGHPNQPQHF. The CDR3 DNA is TGTGTTTCTGGACATCCTAATCAGCCCCAGCATTTT.

The chain uses TRBV20-1 and TRBJ2-1; 9 bases are a match to TRBD2. The CDR3 is 14 amino acids. The V and J ends lost 6 bases and 9 bases, in that order; junction bases with no gene match: 12. Germline-derived CDR1 and CDR2 are DFQATT and SNEGSKA (reference sequence). The CDR3 DNA reads as TGCAGTGCCAGTCTAGGCGGGAGGGCCACTGAGCAGTTCTTC. Its protein product is CSASLGGRATEQFF.

The chain uses TRBV9 and TRBJ2-1; tentative D call: TRBD2 (6 bases). Trimming pared 6 bases from V and 0 bases from J, leaving 13 bases between. The CDR3 length is 15 residues. The germline gives CDR1 SGDLS, CDR2 YYNGEE. The CDR3 DNA is TGTGCCAGCACCCCGGGGGATGTCTCCTACAATGAGCAGTTCTTC. Translation gives CASTPGDVSYNEQFF.

V and J are TRBV7-9 and TRBJ2-3, with a weak D call TRBD2 (5 bases). Trimming stripped 3 bases from V and 3 bases from J, with 19 bases between. The CDR3 loop spans 17 amino acids. The germline V gene encodes CDR1 SEHNR and CDR2 FQNEAQ (reference sequence). Written as DNA, the CDR3 is TGTGCCAGCAGCTTCTCCCAGGACTTACTATATACAGATACGCAGTATTTT. It yields the protein CASSFSQDLLYTDTQYF. Variable domain in full (rest from reference TRBV7-9 and TRBJ2-3): DTGVSQNPRHKITKRGQNVTFRCDPISEHNRLYWYRQTLGQGPEFLTYFQNEAQLEKSRLLSDRFSAERPKGSFSTLEIQRTEQGDSAMYLCASSFSQDLLYTDTQYFGPGTRLTVL.

This clone was observed a few times. The chain recombines TRBV7-9 with TRBJ2-6, with unresolved D. The CDR3 length is 17 residues. Deletions cut 0 bases from V and 0 bases from J, with 9 bases between. The germline V gene encodes CDR1 SEHNR and CDR2 FQNEAQ (reference sequence). CDR3 residues: CASSLAVRISGANVLTF. In DNA, the CDR3 is TGTGCCAGCAGCTTAGCTGTGCGAATCTCTGGGGCCAACGTCCTGACTTTC.

The chain is built from TRBV18 and TRBJ2-2, with 14 bases that match TRBD2. Trimming removed 3 bases from V and 3 bases from J; junction bases left unmatched: 9. The CDR3 loop spans 19 amino acids. Germline V gene data show CDR1 as KGHSH and CDR2 as LQKENI. The CDR3 region has the DNA TGTGCCAGCTCACCCCTGGGACTAGCGGGAGCGAGTGACACCGGGGAGCTGTTTTTT. It translates to CASSPLGLAGASDTGELFF.

This rearrangement joins TRBV30 to TRBJ2-5; 7 bases map to TRBD2. The germline V gene has CDR1 GTSNPN and CDR2 SVGIG (reference sequence). The CDR3 is 13 residues long. V lost 7 bases to trimming and J lost 3 bases; unmatched junction nucleotides: 8. The CDR3 DNA follows: TGTGCCTCCCGGACTAGTACGAAAGAGACCCAGTACTTC. Translated: CASRTSTKETQYF.

J is TRBJ1-2 and V is TRBV11-3; 9 nucleotides align to TRBD1. CDR3 length: 16 amino acids. From germline, CDR1 is SGHNT and CDR2 YENEEA. V lost 7 bases and J lost 4; bases outside the gene matches: 13. The CDR3: CASNIGTGIFFYGYTF. The CDR3 nucleotides read TGTGCCAGCAACATTGGGACAGGGATTTTTTTCTATGGCTACACCTTC.

The rearrangement links TRBV24-1 to TRBJ2-7; 7 bases map to TRBD1. J was trimmed by 3 bases and V by 10 bases; bases with no gene match: 17. The germline CDR1 and CDR2 sequences are KGHDR and SFDVKD. The CDR3 consists of 16 residues. CDR3 nucleotides: TGTGCCACATGGGGTCCCGGGACAGAGAGAAACTACGAGCAGTACGTC. It codes for CATWGPGTERNYEQYV.

V gene TRBV6-5 combines with J gene TRBJ1-2; D uncertain. Trimming took 6 bases from V and 2 from J, leaving 16 bases between them. The CDR3 runs to 15 residues. From germline, CDR1 is MNHEY and CDR2 SVGAGI. Here the CDR3 DNA reads TGTGCCAGCAGAATAACCTCCGGGTCGAACTATGGCTACACCTTC. The encoded protein is CASRITSGSNYGYTF.

This rearrangement joins TRBV7-9 to TRBJ2-1, with 7 bases identical to TRBD2. The CDR3 is made up of 16 amino acids. Germline V gene data show CDR1 as SEHNR and CDR2 as FQNEAQ (reference sequence). The ends lost 5 bases at V and 7 bases at J; junction bases unmatched: 14. Here the CDR3 DNA reads TGTGCCAGCAGCCCCCGGGTGGGGGGGGTTGGAAATGAGCAGTTCTTC. It yields the protein CASSPRVGGVGNEQFF.

V usage is TRBV5-1 and J usage is TRBJ2-2; 10 positions match TRBD2. The CDR3 is made up of 18 amino acids. The germline V gene has CDR1 SGHRS and CDR2 YFSETQ. Losses at the gene ends were 6 bases for V and 4 bases for J; bases not matched to a gene: 15. CDR3 in DNA: TGCGCCAGCACTGCCGTTCCAGCGGGAGGGCCTGCCACCGGGGAGCTGTTTTTT. Translation gives CASTAVPAGGPATGELFF.

The rearrangement uses TRBV11-3 and TRBJ2-3; 9 positions agree with TRBD2. CDR1 SGHNT and CDR2 YENEEA come from the germline V gene. V was clipped by 5 bases and J by 4 bases; unmatched bases: 10. CDR3 length equals 16 residues. As DNA, the CDR3 is TGTGCCAGCAGCCACCTATTAGCGGGAGACCCAGATACGCAGTATTTT. Its protein is CASSHLLAGDPDTQYF. Full variable domain (rest looked up from reference TRBV11-3 and TRBJ2-3): EAGVVQSPRYKIIEKKQPVAFWCNPISGHNTLYWYLQNLGQGPELLIRYENEEAVDDSQLPKDRFSAERLKGVDSTLKIQPAELGDSAVYLCASSHLLAGDPDTQYFGPGTRLTVL.

The chain employs TRBV2 and TRBJ1-5, with D perhaps TRBD1 (6 bases). Looked up from germline, CDR1 is SNHLY and CDR2 is FYNNEI. V lost 9 bases to trimming and J lost 0 bases, with 15 bases between them. The CDR3 has 15 amino acids. The CDR3 protein is CASQQGRSSNQPQHF. The CDR3, as DNA: TGTGCCAGTCAACAGGGTAGAAGTAGCAATCAGCCCCAGCATTTT.

The genes are TRBV5-4 and TRBJ2-5; TRBD1 matches 8 bases. The CDR3 consists of 14 residues. The V gene end was trimmed by 3 bases and the J gene end by 3 bases; junction bases not matched to a gene: 4. Germline V gives CDR1 SGHNT, CDR2 YYREEE (reference sequence). The CDR3 DNA sequence: TGTGCCAGCAGCTCCCCGGGACAGGAAGAGACCCAGTACTTC. This sequence encodes CASSSPGQEETQYF.